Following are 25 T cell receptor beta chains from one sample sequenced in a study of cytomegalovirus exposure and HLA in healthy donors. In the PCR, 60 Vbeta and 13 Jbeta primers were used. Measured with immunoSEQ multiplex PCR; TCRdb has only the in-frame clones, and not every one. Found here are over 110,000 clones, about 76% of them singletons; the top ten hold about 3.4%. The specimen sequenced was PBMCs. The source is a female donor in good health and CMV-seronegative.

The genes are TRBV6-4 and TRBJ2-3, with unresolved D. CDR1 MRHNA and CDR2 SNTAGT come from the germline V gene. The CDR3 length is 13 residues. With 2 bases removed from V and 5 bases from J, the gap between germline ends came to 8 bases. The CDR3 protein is CASSDTDLDTQYF. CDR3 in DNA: TGTGCCAGCAGTGACACCGACTTAGATACGCAGTATTTT.

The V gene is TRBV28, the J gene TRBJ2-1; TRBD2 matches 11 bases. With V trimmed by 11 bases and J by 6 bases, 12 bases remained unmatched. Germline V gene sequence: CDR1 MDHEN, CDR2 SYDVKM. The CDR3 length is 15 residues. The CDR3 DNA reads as TGTGCCTCCCTAGATAGCGGGGGGGCCTCCAATGAGCAGTTCTTC. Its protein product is CASLDSGGASNEQFF.

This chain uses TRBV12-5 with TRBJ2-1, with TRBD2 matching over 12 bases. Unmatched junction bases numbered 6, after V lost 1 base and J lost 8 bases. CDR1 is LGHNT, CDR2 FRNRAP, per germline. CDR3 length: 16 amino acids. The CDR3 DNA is TGTGCTAGTGGTTTGGGGACTAGCGGGATTGGCGATGAGCAGTTCTTC. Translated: CASGLGTSGIGDEQFF.

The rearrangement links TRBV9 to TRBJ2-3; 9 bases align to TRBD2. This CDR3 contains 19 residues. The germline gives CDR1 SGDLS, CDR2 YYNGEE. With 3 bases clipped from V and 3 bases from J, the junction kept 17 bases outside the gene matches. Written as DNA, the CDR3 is TGTGCCAGCAGCGCACCCTTAACGGGACTAGCTGAAGCGACAGATACGCAGTATTTT. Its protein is CASSAPLTGLAEATDTQYF.

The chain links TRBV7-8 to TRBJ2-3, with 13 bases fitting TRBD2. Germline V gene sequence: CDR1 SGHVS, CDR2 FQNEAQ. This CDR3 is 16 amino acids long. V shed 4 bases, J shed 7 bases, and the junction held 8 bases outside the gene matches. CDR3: CASSSELAGGWNTQYF. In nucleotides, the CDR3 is TGTGCCAGCAGCTCCGAACTAGCGGGGGGGTGGAATACGCAGTATTTT. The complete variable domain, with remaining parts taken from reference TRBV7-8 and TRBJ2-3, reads GAGVSQSPRYKVAKRGQDVALRCDPISGHVSLFWYQQALGQGPEFLTYFQNEAQLDKSGLPSDRFFAERPEGSVSTLKIQRTQQEDSAVYLCASSSELAGGWNTQYFGPGTRLTVL.

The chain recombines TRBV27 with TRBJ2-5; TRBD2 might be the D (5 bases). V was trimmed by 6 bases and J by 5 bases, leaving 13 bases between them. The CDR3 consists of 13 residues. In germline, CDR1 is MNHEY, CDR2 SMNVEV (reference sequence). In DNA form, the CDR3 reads TGTGCCAGCAGGAGGGCGTCCGGGGAGACCCAGTACTTC. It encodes CASRRASGETQYF.

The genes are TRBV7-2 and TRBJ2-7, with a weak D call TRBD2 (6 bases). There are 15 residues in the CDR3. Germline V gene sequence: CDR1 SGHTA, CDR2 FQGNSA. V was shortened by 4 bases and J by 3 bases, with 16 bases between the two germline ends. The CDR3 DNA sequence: TGTGCCAGCAGCTGGGACTGGCAAAAAGGCTACGAGCAGTACTTC. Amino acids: CASSWDWQKGYEQYF.

The CDR3 sequence is CASSRDPGQGSSPLHF. For the CDR3, the DNA is TGCGCCAGCAGCCGGGACCCGGGACAGGGGTCTTCACCCCTCCACTTT. The genes are TRBV4-3 and TRBJ1-6; TRBD1 matches at 10 bases. The CDR3 is 16 amino acids. V gave up 4 bases and J gave up 9 bases; unmatched junction bases: 9. In germline, CDR1 is LGHNA, CDR2 YSLEER.

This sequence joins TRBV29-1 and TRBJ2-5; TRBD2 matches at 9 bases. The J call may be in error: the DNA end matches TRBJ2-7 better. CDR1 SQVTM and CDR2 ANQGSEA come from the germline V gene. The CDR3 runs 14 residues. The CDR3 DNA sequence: TGCAGCGTTGTTCCGGCTAGCGGGGACTACGAGCAGTACTTC. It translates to CSVVPASGDYEQYF.

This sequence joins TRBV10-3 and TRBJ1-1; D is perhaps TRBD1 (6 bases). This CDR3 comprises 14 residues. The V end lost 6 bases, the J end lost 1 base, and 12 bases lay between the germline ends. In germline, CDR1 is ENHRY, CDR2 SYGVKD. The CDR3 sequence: CAISDRLKNTEAFF. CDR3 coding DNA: TGTGCCATCAGCGACAGGTTAAAGAACACTGAAGCTTTCTTT.

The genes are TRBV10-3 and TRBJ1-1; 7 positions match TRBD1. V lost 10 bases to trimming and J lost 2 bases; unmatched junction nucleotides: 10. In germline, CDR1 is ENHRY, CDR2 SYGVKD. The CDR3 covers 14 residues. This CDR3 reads CATARQGENTEAFF. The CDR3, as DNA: TGTGCCACAGCCCGACAGGGTGAAAACACTGAAGCTTTCTTT.

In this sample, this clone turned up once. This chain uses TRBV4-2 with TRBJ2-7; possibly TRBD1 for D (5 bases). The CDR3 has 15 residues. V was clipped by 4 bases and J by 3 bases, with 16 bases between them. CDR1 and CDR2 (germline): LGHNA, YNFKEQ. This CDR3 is CASSPSSGHFYEQYF. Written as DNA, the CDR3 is TGTGCCAGCAGCCCAAGTTCAGGACACTTCTACGAGCAGTACTTC.

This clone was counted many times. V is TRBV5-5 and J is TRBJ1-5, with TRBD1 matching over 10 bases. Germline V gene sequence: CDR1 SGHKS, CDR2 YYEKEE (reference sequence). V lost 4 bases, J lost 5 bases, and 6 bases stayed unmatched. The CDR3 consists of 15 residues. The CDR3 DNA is TGTGCCAGCAGCAGGACAGGGGGGAGCGATCAGCCCCAGCATTTT. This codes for CASSRTGGSDQPQHF.

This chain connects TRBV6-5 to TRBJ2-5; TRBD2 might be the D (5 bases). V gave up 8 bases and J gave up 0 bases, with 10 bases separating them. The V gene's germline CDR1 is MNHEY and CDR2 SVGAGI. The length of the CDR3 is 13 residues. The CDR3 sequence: CASREGNQETQYF. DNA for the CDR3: TGTGCCAGCCGCGAGGGAAACCAAGAGACCCAGTACTTC.

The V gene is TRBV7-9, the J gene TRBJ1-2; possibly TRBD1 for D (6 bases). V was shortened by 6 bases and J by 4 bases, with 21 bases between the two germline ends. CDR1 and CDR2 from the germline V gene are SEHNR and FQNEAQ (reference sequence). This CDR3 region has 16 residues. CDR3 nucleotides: TGTGCCAGCAGACTCTCGGGGGGCGAAAGGTCCTATGGCTACACCTTC. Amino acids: CASRLSGGERSYGYTF.

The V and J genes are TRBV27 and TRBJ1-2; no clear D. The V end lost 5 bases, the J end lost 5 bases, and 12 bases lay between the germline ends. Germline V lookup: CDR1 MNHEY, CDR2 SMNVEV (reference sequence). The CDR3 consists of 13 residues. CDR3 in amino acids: CASSLGMQYGYTF. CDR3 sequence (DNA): TGTGCCAGCAGTCTCGGGATGCAATATGGCTACACCTTC.

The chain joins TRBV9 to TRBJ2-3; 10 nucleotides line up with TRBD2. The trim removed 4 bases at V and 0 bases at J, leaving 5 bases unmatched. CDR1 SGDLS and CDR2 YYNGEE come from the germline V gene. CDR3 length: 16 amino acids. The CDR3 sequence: CASSLGLAASTDTQYF. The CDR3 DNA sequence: TGTGCCAGCAGCTTAGGACTAGCGGCTAGCACAGATACGCAGTATTTT. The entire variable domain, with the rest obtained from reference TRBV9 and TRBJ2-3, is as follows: DSGVTQTPKHLITATGQRVTLRCSPRSGDLSVYWYQQSLDQGLQFLIQYYNGEERAKGNILERFSAQQFPDLHSELNLSSLELGDSALYFCASSLGLAASTDTQYFGPGTRLTVL.

The CDR3 reads CASSQDLTGGENTIYF. CDR3 DNA: TGCGCCAGCAGCCAAGATCTGACAGGGGGGGAAAACACCATATATTTT. The chain combines TRBV4-3 with TRBJ1-3; TRBD1 matches at 9 bases. Looked up from germline, CDR1 is LGHNA and CDR2 is YSLEER. V dropped 0 bases and J dropped 6; count of bases not matched to a gene: 6. This CDR3 comprises 16 residues.

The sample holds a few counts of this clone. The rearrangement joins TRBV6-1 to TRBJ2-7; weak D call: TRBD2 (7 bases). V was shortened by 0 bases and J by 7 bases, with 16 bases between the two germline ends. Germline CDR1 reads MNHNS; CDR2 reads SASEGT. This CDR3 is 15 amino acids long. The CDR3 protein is CASSEAGGGGYEQYF. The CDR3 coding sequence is TGTGCCAGCAGTGAAGCGGGAGGGGGGGGCTATGAGCAGTACTTC.

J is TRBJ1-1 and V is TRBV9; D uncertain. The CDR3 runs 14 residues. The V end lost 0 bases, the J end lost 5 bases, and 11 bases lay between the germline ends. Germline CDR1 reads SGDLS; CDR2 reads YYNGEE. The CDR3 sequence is CASSVGSPGTEAFF. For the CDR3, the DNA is TGTGCCAGCAGCGTAGGATCCCCAGGTACTGAAGCTTTCTTT.

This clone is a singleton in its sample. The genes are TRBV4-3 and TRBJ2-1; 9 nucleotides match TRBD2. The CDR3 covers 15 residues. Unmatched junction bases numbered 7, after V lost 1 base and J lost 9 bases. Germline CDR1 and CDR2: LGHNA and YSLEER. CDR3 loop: CASSQAFSGGFEQFF. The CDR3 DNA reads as TGCGCCAGCAGCCAAGCTTTTAGCGGGGGATTTGAGCAGTTCTTC.

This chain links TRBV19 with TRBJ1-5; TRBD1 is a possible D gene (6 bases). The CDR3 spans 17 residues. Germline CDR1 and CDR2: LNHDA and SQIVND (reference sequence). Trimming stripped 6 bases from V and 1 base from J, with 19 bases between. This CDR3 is CASSHIGGAGSNQPQHF. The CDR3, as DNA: TGTGCCAGTAGCCACATCGGGGGGGCAGGGAGCAATCAGCCCCAGCATTTT.

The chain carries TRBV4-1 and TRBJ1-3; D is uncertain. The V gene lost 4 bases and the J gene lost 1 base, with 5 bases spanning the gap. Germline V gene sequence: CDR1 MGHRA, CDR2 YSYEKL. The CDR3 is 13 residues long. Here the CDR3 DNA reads TGCGCCAGCAGCCCCCTGTCTGGAAACACCATATATTTT. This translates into CASSPLSGNTIYF.

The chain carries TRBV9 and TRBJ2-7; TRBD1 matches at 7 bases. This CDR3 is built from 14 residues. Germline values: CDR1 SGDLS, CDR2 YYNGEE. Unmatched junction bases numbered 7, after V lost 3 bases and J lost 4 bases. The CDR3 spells CASSEKGQLYEQYF. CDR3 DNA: TGTGCCAGCAGCGAGAAGGGACAGTTATACGAGCAGTACTTC. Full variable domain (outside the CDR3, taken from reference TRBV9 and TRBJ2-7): DSGVTQTPKHLITATGQRVTLRCSPRSGDLSVYWYQQSLDQGLQFLIQYYNGEERAKGNILERFSAQQFPDLHSELNLSSLELGDSALYFCASSEKGQLYEQYFGPGTRLTVT.

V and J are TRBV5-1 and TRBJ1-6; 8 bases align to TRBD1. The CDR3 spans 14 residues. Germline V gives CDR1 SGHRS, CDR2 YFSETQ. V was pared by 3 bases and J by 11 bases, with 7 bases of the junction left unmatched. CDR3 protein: CASSSTGDVTPLHF. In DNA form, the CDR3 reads TGCGCCAGCAGCTCGACAGGGGATGTGACACCCCTCCACTTT.